The text below deals with one TCR beta chain. This specimen belongs to a study of blood T cell repertoires in COVID-19. For the study at large: COVID-19 samples, acute and convalescent, were from the United States, Italy and Spain.

This CDR3 is 14 amino acids long. Germline assignment: CDR1 SGHVS and CDR2 FQNEAQ. V was cut by 5 bases and J by 4 bases, with 14 bases left in between. Per the authors' pipeline: Reference gene primer amplification in the assay estimated nucleated cell counts. TCRdb keeps only in-frame clones here, not all; method: immunoSEQ multiplex PCR. That table supplies the V and J calls and clone size; D and trimming were determined from the DNA. This sample has fewer than 200,000 clones, with around 81% found just once. The rearrangement joins TRBV7-8 to TRBJ1-2; D remains unclear. Sequencing input: peripheral blood. This receptor was identified in a woman in her thirties or forties with COVID-19, enrolled during active disease. CDR3 DNA sequence: TGTGCCAGCAGCACCACCCTAGTTGGCTATGGCTACACCTTC. Residues: CASSTTLVGYGYTF.